Listed below are T cell receptor beta chains from one sample, sequenced in a study of T cell responses to AZD1222 COVID-19 vaccine. The table came from immunoSEQ multiplex PCR; TCRdb's copy has only in-frame clones and leaves some out. The sample holds about 94,000 clones, roughly 88% seen once. The specimen comprised peripheral blood, sampled on day 0 of AZD1222 vaccination. These receptors were obtained from an adult in good health. The CDR3 runs from the conserved cysteine through the conserved F or W. A D gene is named only where the DNA matches it firmly. Clone size is given for some rows only: seen once, a few or many times, or a class if the clone is expanded.

clone_size	d_call	v_call	j_call	cdr3_nt	cdr3_aa
few	.	TRBV4-2	TRBJ2-7	TGTGCCAGCAGCCAAGGGCAGGGCGAGCGCTACGAGCAGTACTTC	CASSQGQGERYEQYF
.	TRBD2	TRBV28	TRBJ2-5	TGTGCCAGCAGTTTATCGACTAGCGGGGTGGAGACCCAGTACTTC	CASSLSTSGVETQYF
.	.	TRBV4-2	TRBJ2-1	TGTGCCAGCAGCCCGCCGGAGGCCGAGCAGTTCTTC	CASSPPEAEQFF
.	TRBD2	TRBV9	TRBJ2-3	TGTGCCAGCAGCGCTACTAGCGGGGGGGCCTCAGATACGCAGTATTTT	CASSATSGGASDTQYF
.	TRBD1	TRBV28	TRBJ1-4	TGTGCCAGCAGCTCACCTCCGACGGACAGGCGGGATGAAAAACTGTTTTTT	CASSSPPTDRRDEKLFF
.	.	TRBV6-5	TRBJ2-7	TGTGCCAGCGGCAGGGTCCACGAGCAGTACTTC	CASGRVHEQYF
.	TRBD1	TRBV5-1	TRBJ2-7	TGCGCCAGCAGCTTTGGACAGGGTGAGGCGTCCTACGAGCAGTACTTC	CASSFGQGEASYEQYF
.	.	TRBV6-2/TRBV6-3	TRBJ2-1	TGTGCCAGCAGTTACACCTACTCGGGTCTGTATTACAATGAGCAGTTCTTC	CASSYTYSGLYYNEQFF
once	TRBD1	TRBV3-1/TRBV3-2	TRBJ2-2	TGTGCCAGCAGCGCCCACAGGGGGCCTAGGGCCGGGGAGCTGTTTTTT	CASSAHRGPRAGELFF
.	TRBD1	TRBV6-2/TRBV6-3	TRBJ1-5	TGTGCCAGCAGTGGGAGGACAGGGGTTTGGATGCAGCCCCAGCATTTT	CASSGRTGVWMQPQHF
.	.	TRBV6-1	TRBJ1-1	TGTGCCAGCAGTTATGAGGGGGGGCTGGTGGCTTTCTTT	CASSYEGGLVAFF
.	TRBD2	TRBV19	TRBJ2-5	TGTGCCAGTAGTATAGATCTGGCGGGGGGTGTCAAGACCCAGTACTTC	CASSIDLAGGVKTQYF
few	.	TRBV19	TRBJ2-7	TGTGCCAGTAGTATCGACGGAACCTACGAGCAGTACTTC	CASSIDGTYEQYF
.	TRBD1	TRBV5-1	TRBJ2-5	TGCGCCAGTACAGGGGCGCAAGAGACCCAGTACTTC	CASTGAQETQYF
.	TRBD1	TRBV29-1	TRBJ2-7	TGCAGCGGGGGGACAGGGGGATCCTACGAGCAGTACTTC	CSGGTGGSYEQYF
.	TRBD1	TRBV4-2	TRBJ2-7	TGTGCCAGCAGACGCACAGGGGGTACGGACGAGCAGTACTTC	CASRRTGGTDEQYF
.	.	TRBV30	TRBJ2-2	TGTGCCTGGAGTCCAATGGTGATGGAGCTGTTTTTT	CAWSPMVMELFF
once	.	TRBV19	TRBJ1-2	TGTGCCAGTAGTCAGCAGGCTGGGGGCTTTTATGGCTACACCTTC	CASSQQAGGFYGYTF
.	.	TRBV7-3	TRBJ1-1	TGTGCCAGCAGCTTAATCGGTGGTAGCACTGAAGCTTTCTTT	CASSLIGGSTEAFF
once	.	TRBV4-1	TRBJ2-2	TGCGCCAGCAGCCAAGGACCCCTGAGGAACACCGGGGAGCTGTTTTTT	CASSQGPLRNTGELFF
.	.	TRBV5-1	TRBJ1-2	TGCGCCAGCAGCCCCAGTGAAGCCCGCTATGGCTACACCTTC	CASSPSEARYGYTF
.	.	TRBV6-2/TRBV6-3	TRBJ1-1	TGTGCCAGCAGTTACCGACAGGTAAACACTGAAGCTTTCTTT	CASSYRQVNTEAFF
.	.	TRBV5-4	TRBJ2-7	TGTGCCAGCAGCTCGGGCGGGACAGTAGGCTACGAGCAGTACTTC	CASSSGGTVGYEQYF
.	.	TRBV28	TRBJ1-3	TGTGCCAGCAGTCCACCGCAACGGGGCTCGGGAAACACCATATATTTT	CASSPPQRGSGNTIYF
.	TRBD1	TRBV24-1	TRBJ2-5	TGTGCCACCAGTGCAGGACAGGGGGGATTCTCCCAAGAGACCCAGTACTTC	CATSAGQGGFSQETQYF
.	.	TRBV5-1	TRBJ1-1	TGCGCCAGCAGCCCCAATAAGGGCTTGAACACTGAAGCTTTCTTT	CASSPNKGLNTEAFF